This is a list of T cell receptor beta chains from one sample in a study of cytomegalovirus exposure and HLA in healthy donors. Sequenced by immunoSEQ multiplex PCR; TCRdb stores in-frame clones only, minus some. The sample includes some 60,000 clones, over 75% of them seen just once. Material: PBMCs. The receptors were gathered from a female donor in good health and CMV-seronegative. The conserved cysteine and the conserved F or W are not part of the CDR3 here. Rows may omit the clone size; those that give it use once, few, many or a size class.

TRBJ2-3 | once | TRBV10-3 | AISESSLTSGGAGDTQY
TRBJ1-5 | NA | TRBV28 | ASSLLAGNQPQH
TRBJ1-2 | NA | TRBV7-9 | ASSLDAGGSHYGYT
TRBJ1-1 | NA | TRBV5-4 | ASSPSEWTEAF
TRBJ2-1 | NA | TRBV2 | ASSETSGNNEQF
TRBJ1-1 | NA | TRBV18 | ASSPTGQGMNTEAF
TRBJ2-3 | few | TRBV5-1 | ASSKDRADTQY
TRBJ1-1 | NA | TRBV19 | ASASRGGAF
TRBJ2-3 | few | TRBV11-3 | ASSARQVVGTDTQY
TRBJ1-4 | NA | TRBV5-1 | ASSPLGQAYNEKLF
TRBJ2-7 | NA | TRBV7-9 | ASSPISPEQY
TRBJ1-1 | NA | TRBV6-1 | ATQTGWGAF
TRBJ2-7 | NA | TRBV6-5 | ASSARLAGGYEQY
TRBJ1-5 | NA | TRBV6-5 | ASSYSGTGDQPQH
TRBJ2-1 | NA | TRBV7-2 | ASSLVGKSSYNEQF
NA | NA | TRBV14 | ASRETGSDEQY
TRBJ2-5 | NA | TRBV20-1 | SALQQETQY
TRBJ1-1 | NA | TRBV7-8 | ASSLTANTEAF
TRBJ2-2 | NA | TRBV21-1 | ARKGGAARDTGELF
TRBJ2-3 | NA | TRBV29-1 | SALGGRLYTQY
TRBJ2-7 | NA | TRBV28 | ASSLGGTGVSYEQY
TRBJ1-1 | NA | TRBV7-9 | ASSFINTEAF
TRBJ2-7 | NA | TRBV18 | ASSRTGWDYEQY
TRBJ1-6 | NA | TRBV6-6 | ASGQGRNSPLH
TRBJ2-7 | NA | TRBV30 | AWSDRHEQY
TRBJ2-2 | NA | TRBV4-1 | ASSQALVGTGLTGELF
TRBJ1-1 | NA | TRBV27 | ASSLIQGAEAF
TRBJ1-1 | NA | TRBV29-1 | SVSRDSMNTEAF
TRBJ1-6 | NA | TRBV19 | ASSIGIINSPLH
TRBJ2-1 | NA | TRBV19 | ASSMGSSTYNEQF
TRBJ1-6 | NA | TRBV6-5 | ASSDSDSRSSPLH
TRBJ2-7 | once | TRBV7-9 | ASSRDIYEQY
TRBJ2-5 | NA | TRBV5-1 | ASSWNPGGTQY
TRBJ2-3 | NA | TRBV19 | ASSIGGVKTDTQY
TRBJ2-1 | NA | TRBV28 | ASSPYNEQF
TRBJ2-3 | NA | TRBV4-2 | ASSQDLAGGTDTQY
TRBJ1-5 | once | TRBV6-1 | ASSEKGTVSNQPQH
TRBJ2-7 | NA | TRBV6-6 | ASSPKPYEQY
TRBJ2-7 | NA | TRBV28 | ASSLRGSYEQY
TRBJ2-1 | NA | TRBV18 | ASSMDSLSLLGEQF
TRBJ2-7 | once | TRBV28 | ASRPFTGTGIYEQY